What follows are 5 T cell receptor beta chains derived from one specimen sequenced in a study of early T cells in non-severe SARS-CoV-2 infection. MiXCR, applied by TCRdb to the 5' RACE reads, yields one record per CDR3 protein. The sample includes fewer than 100,000 distinct CDR3 sequences, about 11% of them seen just once. Source material: whole blood. The origin of the receptors is an adult who was a healthcare worker with PCR-confirmed SARS-CoV-2 infection or an uninfected control (not recorded which).

This clonotype was detected a few times. This rearrangement joins TRBV10-3 to TRBJ1-3; D is unresolved. This CDR3 is 12 amino acids long. Trimming pared 4 bases from V and 1 base from J, leaving 2 bases between. Germline-derived CDR1 and CDR2 are ENHRY and SYGVKD. CDR3 DNA sequence: TGTGCCATCAGTGTATCTGGAAACACCATATATTTT. It is translated as CAISVSGNTIYF.

The chain is built from TRBV2 and TRBJ1-6; TRBD1 matches 7 bases. Germline V gives CDR1 SNHLY, CDR2 FYNNEI. The CDR3 extends over 15 amino acids. After removal of 9 bases from V and 5 bases from J, the junction contained 10 bases not matched to a gene. CDR3 residues: CASRNRDSNNSPLHF. In DNA form, the CDR3 reads TGTGCCAGTAGAAACCGGGACAGCAATAATTCACCCCTCCACTTT.

The table lists this clonotype with a few counts. The genes are TRBV5-1 and TRBJ1-1; D gene uncertain. The ends were cut back, 5 bases at V and 4 bases at J, with 9 bases in the middle. The CDR3 has 12 amino acids. Germline V lookup: CDR1 SGHRS, CDR2 YFSETQ. The CDR3 loop reads CASSNPGTEAFF. The CDR3 bases are TGCGCCAGCAGTAACCCGGGCACTGAAGCTTTCTTT. The variable domain in full, completed from reference TRBV5-1 and TRBJ1-1, reads KAGVTQTPRYLIKTRGQQVTLSCSPISGHRSVSWYQQTPGQGLQFLFEYFSETQRNKGNFPGRFSGRQFSNSRSEMNVSTLELGDSALYLCASSNPGTEAFFGQGTRLTVV.

This clonotype came up many times. The chain uses TRBV11-3 and TRBJ2-6, with D possibly being TRBD1 (5 bases). Trimming took 3 bases from V and 0 from J, leaving 6 bases between them. The CDR3 length is 15 residues. CDR1 and CDR2 (germline): SGHNT, YENEEA. The CDR3 bases are TGTGCCAGCAGCTTGGGGCCCTCTGGGGCCAACGTCCTGACTTTC. Amino acids: CASSLGPSGANVLTF.

This clonotype was seen a few times. The V and J genes are TRBV6-1 and TRBJ1-5, with no clear D. V was cut by 7 bases and J by 0 bases, with 19 bases left in between. The CDR3 has 17 residues. Germline V gives CDR1 MNHNS, CDR2 SASEGT. CDR3 loop: CASTTVFTLYSNQPQHF. CDR3 in DNA: TGTGCCAGCACCACCGTCTTCACCCTGTATAGCAATCAGCCCCAGCATTTT.